Listed below are T cell receptor beta chains from one sample, sequenced in a study of blood T cell repertoires in COVID-19. Produced via immunoSEQ multiplex PCR; TCRdb's table is partial and in-frame only. The table records roughly 130,000 clones, 82% of them present only once. Sample: peripheral blood. These receptors originate from a woman in her seventies with acute or convalescent COVID-19. Each CDR3 is given with its conserved first and last residue. Fields, in order: D gene, J gene, clone size, V gene, CDR3 DNA, CDR3 protein. The D gene is left open where the match is weak. Clone size is given for some rows only: seen once, a few or many times, or a class if the clone is expanded.

TRBD1	TRBJ1-1	NA	TRBV5-1	TGCGCCAGCAGCTTGGAAGGGACAGGGGGCGCTGACACTGAAGCTTTCTTT	CASSLEGTGGADTEAFF
TRBD1	TRBJ2-1	NA	TRBV10-3	TGTGCCATCAGTGAACAGGGGGCTCGAAATGAGCAGTTCTTC	CAISEQGARNEQFF
TRBD2	TRBJ2-3	NA	TRBV4-2	TGTGCCAGCAGCCGAAGGACTAGCGGGGGCTCAGATACGCAGTATTTT	CASSRRTSGGSDTQYF
NA	TRBJ1-5	many	TRBV7-2	TGTGCCAGCAGCCTCAGGACAGCTAGCAATCAGCCCCAGCATTTT	CASSLRTASNQPQHF
NA	TRBJ2-3	few	TRBV6-4	TGTGCCAGCAGTGAGGGCAGGGGAGGGACAGATACGCAGTATTTT	CASSEGRGGTDTQYF
TRBD1	TRBJ1-1	NA	TRBV5-6	TGTGCCAGCAGCCACGGACAGGGAAGGAACACTGAAGCTTTCTTT	CASSHGQGRNTEAFF
TRBD2	TRBJ2-3	NA	TRBV3-1/TRBV3-2	TGTGCCAGCAGCCGACTAGCGGGGGGGCCGACAGATACGCAGTATTTT	CASSRLAGGPTDTQYF
NA	TRBJ2-1	NA	TRBV6-2/TRBV6-3	TGTGCCAGCAGTTACGACTGGTACAATGAGCAGTTCTTC	CASSYDWYNEQFF
NA	TRBJ2-5	NA	TRBV30	TGTGCCTTGAAAGAACGGGGTCCAGAGACCCAGTACTTC	CALKERGPETQYF
NA	TRBJ2-2	NA	TRBV6-5	TGTGCCAGCAGGGGCCCGAACACCGGGGAGCTGTTTTTT	CASRGPNTGELFF
NA	TRBJ2-1	NA	TRBV10-3	TGTGCCATCAGTGAAGGAAGACGGGGGCAGTTCTTC	CAISEGRRGQFF
NA	TRBJ2-6	NA	TRBV4-3	TGCGCCAGCAGCCAAGCGCATCTGGGGCGCCCGGGGGCCAACGTCCTGACTTTC	CASSQAHLGRPGANVLTF